This TCR beta chain was sequenced during a study of beta chain features in type 1 diabetes. In the study overall: All samples together contributed 85 million to 120 million sorted cells for examination.

Of the isolated RNA, all was reverse transcribed, and so the sequenced material was expressed TCRB transcripts. This table comes from immunoSEQ multiplex PCR, and its TCRdb copy is limited to in-frame clones, with some not included. The sample contains about 260,000 clones, 24% of which appear only once. CD45RO/CCR7/CD25/CD127/CD95/CD27 separated CD4+ naive, central memory, regulatory and stem cell-like memory cells by sorting. Purity above 95% was achieved in all sorted populations. As regards this clone: Its antigen is unknown.

The germline V gene encodes CDR1 LNHNV and CDR2 YYDKDF (reference sequence). The CDR3 sequence is 15 residues long. Germline trimming cut 3 bases from V and 2 bases from J; bases unmatched to any gene: 6. Study observations and caveats: Shorter TCRB CDR3s, moderately but significantly so, marked every one of the four CD4+ subsets in Type 1 diabetes patients. Across patients, naive, central memory and Treg TCRB repertoires exhibited apparently greater similarity than was observed across healthy donors.

Sequencing was carried out using naive CD4+ T cells from blood. This receptor was obtained from a woman between 25 and 40 years old with type 1 diabetes. The rearrangement joins TRBV15 to TRBJ2-5; 7 bases map to TRBD1. The CDR3 bases are TGTGCCACCAGCAGTACGGGACAGCCTCAAGAGACCCAGTACTTC. This sequence encodes CATSSTGQPQETQYF. The full variable domain, in which reference TRBV15 and TRBJ2-5 provide the parts outside the CDR3, is DAMVIQNPRYQVTQFGKPVTLSCSQTLNHNVMYWYQQKSSQAPKLLFHYYDKDFNNEADTPDNFQSRRPNTSFCFLDIRSPGLGDTAMYLCATSSTGQPQETQYFGPGTRLLVL.